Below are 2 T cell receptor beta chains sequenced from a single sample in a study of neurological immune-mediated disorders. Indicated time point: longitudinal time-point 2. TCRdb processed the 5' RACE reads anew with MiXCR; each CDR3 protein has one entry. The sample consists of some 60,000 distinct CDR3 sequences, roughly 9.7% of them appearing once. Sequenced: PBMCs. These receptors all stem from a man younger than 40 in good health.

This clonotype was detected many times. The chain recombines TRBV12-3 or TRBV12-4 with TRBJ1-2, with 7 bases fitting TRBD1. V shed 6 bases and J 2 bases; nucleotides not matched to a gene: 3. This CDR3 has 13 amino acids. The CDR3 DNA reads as TGTGCCAGCAGGCCACAGGGGAACTATGGCTACACCTTC. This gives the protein CASRPQGNYGYTF.

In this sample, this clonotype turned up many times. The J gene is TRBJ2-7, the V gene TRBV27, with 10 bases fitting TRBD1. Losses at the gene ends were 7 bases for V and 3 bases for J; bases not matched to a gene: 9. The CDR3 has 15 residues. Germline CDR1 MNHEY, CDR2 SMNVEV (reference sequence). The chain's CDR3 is CASTSPGQGNYEQYF. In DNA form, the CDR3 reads TGTGCCAGCACCTCACCGGGACAGGGGAACTACGAGCAGTACTTC.